These T cell receptor beta chains were read from a single sample in a study of T-cell reconstitution after alpha-beta-depleted transplantation in children. Via MiXCR, TCRdb re-called the PCR reads, giving one row per CDR3 protein. The profile covers 900,000 or so distinct CDR3 sequences, with 16% appearing a single time and around 5% taken by the ten largest. Specimen: PBMCs, mostly from graft donor cells, collected 360 days after TCRalphabeta/CD19-depleted stem cell transplant. Receptor source: a male patient aged 5 to 17 who had a stem cell transplant for acute lymphoblastic leukemia, so the T cells may come from the graft donor. Both conserved end residues are part of each CDR3. The D gene is left open where the match is weak. For some rows the clone size is stated as once, few or many, or as a class when expanded; others skip it.

V gene: TRBV28
D gene: .
J gene: TRBJ2-1
clone size: .
CDR3 protein: CASSSQGPLGTNEQFF
CDR3 DNA: TGTGCCAGCAGTTCGCAGGGGCCGCTAGGAACCAATGAGCAGTTCTTC

V gene: TRBV5-1
D gene: .
J gene: TRBJ2-3
clone size: few
CDR3 protein: CASSSFGTDTQYF
CDR3 DNA: TGCGCCAGCAGCTCCTTCGGCACAGATACGCAGTATTTT

V gene: TRBV7-9
D gene: .
J gene: TRBJ1-1
clone size: many
CDR3 protein: CASSLRGGGSNTEAFF
CDR3 DNA: TGTGCCAGCAGCTTAAGGGGTGGGGGTTCGAACACTGAAGCTTTCTTT

V gene: TRBV12-3/TRBV12-4
D gene: TRBD2
J gene: TRBJ2-1
clone size: many
CDR3 protein: CASSREGPNEQFF
CDR3 DNA: TGTGCCAGCAGTAGGGAGGGACCCAATGAGCAGTTCTTC

V gene: TRBV5-6
D gene: .
J gene: TRBJ2-5
clone size: .
CDR3 protein: CASSSQGSVTQYF
CDR3 DNA: TGTGCCAGCAGCTCTCAGGGATCTGTGACCCAGTACTTC

V gene: TRBV27
D gene: TRBD1
J gene: TRBJ1-1
clone size: few
CDR3 protein: CASRRTGTEEAFF
CDR3 DNA: TGTGCCAGCAGAAGAACCGGGACAGAAGAAGCTTTCTTT

V gene: TRBV7-3
D gene: TRBD2
J gene: TRBJ2-3
clone size: .
CDR3 protein: CASSRPGLAGGYTDTQYF
CDR3 DNA: TGTGCCAGCAGCCGGCCGGGACTAGCGGGAGGGTACACAGATACGCAGTATTTT

V gene: TRBV20-1
D gene: .
J gene: TRBJ1-1
clone size: .
CDR3 protein: CSARNRAQGTEAFF
CDR3 DNA: TGCAGTGCTAGGAACAGGGCCCAGGGGACTGAAGCTTTCTTT

V gene: TRBV5-1
D gene: TRBD1
J gene: TRBJ2-7
clone size: many
CDR3 protein: CASSLGTGGEQYF
CDR3 DNA: TGCGCCAGCAGCTTGGGAACAGGGGGCGAGCAGTACTTC

V gene: TRBV9
D gene: TRBD2
J gene: TRBJ2-7
clone size: many
CDR3 protein: CASSVGAGAYEQYF
CDR3 DNA: TGTGCCAGCAGCGTAGGAGCGGGAGCCTACGAGCAGTACTTC

V gene: TRBV24-1
D gene: .
J gene: TRBJ2-5
clone size: .
CDR3 protein: CATAQGGTRGETQYF
CDR3 DNA: TGTGCCACCGCTCAAGGTGGAACCCGGGGAGAGACCCAGTACTTC

V gene: TRBV7-3
D gene: .
J gene: TRBJ2-3
clone size: few
CDR3 protein: CASSFKRASSMDTQYF
CDR3 DNA: TGTGCCAGCAGTTTTAAGCGGGCATCTAGTATGGATACGCAGTATTTT

V gene: TRBV5-1
D gene: .
J gene: TRBJ2-2
clone size: many
CDR3 protein: CASSLGAGNTGELFF
CDR3 DNA: TGTGCCAGCAGCTTAGGGGCTGGGAACACCGGGGAGCTGTTTTTT

V gene: TRBV5-1
D gene: .
J gene: TRBJ2-1
clone size: .
CDR3 protein: CASHRASEQFF
CDR3 DNA: TGCGCCTCCCATCGGGCGTCTGAGCAGTTCTTC

V gene: TRBV5-1
D gene: TRBD1
J gene: TRBJ2-5
clone size: few
CDR3 protein: CASSRPDRVGETQYF
CDR3 DNA: TGCGCCAGCAGCAGGCCGGACAGGGTAGGAGAGACCCAGTACTTC

V gene: TRBV29-1
D gene: .
J gene: TRBJ1-1
clone size: few
CDR3 protein: CSVEGSVSMHTEAFF
CDR3 DNA: TGCAGCGTTGAAGGGTCGGTCAGCATGCACACTGAAGCTTTCTTT

V gene: TRBV5-4
D gene: .
J gene: TRBJ2-4
clone size: .
CDR3 protein: CASSLEGGLAKNIQYF
CDR3 DNA: TGTGCCAGCAGCTTGGAAGGGGGACTAGCCAAAAACATTCAGTACTTC

V gene: TRBV5-1
D gene: TRBD2
J gene: TRBJ2-1
clone size: .
CDR3 protein: CASSLAKLADHNEQFF
CDR3 DNA: TGCGCCAGCAGCTTGGCCAAACTAGCGGACCACAATGAGCAGTTCTTC

V gene: TRBV9
D gene: .
J gene: TRBJ2-1
clone size: .
CDR3 protein: CASSVGNNNEQFF
CDR3 DNA: TGTGCCAGCAGCGTAGGGAACAACAATGAGCAGTTCTTC

V gene: TRBV12-3/TRBV12-4
D gene: .
J gene: TRBJ1-3
clone size: few
CDR3 protein: CASSLRGQGAGNTIYF
CDR3 DNA: TGTGCCAGCAGTTTGAGAGGTCAAGGGGCTGGAAACACCATATATTTT

V gene: TRBV4-2
D gene: TRBD2
J gene: TRBJ2-2
clone size: .
CDR3 protein: CASSQVVWRGRWAGELFF
CDR3 DNA: TGTGCCAGCAGCCAAGTAGTTTGGCGGGGGAGGTGGGCCGGGGAGCTGTTTTTT

V gene: TRBV5-1
D gene: TRBD1
J gene: TRBJ1-1
clone size: few
CDR3 protein: CASSLTTGDTEAFF
CDR3 DNA: TGCGCCAGCAGCTTGACAACAGGGGACACTGAAGCTTTCTTT

V gene: TRBV4-1
D gene: .
J gene: TRBJ2-3
clone size: .
CDR3 protein: CASSQDRGPSTDTQYF
CDR3 DNA: TGCGCCAGCAGCCAAGACAGGGGTCCTAGCACAGATACGCAGTATTTT

V gene: TRBV27
D gene: .
J gene: TRBJ2-7
clone size: few
CDR3 protein: CASSSHTASFPYEQYF
CDR3 DNA: TGTGCCAGCAGCTCACACACCGCTTCTTTCCCCTACGAGCAGTACTTC

V gene: TRBV24-1
D gene: TRBD1
J gene: TRBJ2-2
clone size: .
CDR3 protein: CATSETGQGGTGELFF
CDR3 DNA: TGTGCCACCAGTGAAACGGGACAGGGAGGCACCGGGGAGCTGTTTTTT

V gene: TRBV7-9
D gene: .
J gene: TRBJ2-4
clone size: .
CDR3 protein: CASSLGFGSKNIQYF
CDR3 DNA: TGTGCCAGCAGCTTAGGGTTCGGCTCCAAAAACATTCAGTACTTC

V gene: TRBV11-1
D gene: .
J gene: TRBJ2-5
clone size: few
CDR3 protein: CASSLTMERPGNVQETQYF
CDR3 DNA: TGTGCCAGCAGCTTAACAATGGAAAGACCGGGGAACGTTCAAGAGACCCAGTACTTC

V gene: TRBV12-3/TRBV12-4
D gene: .
J gene: TRBJ2-2
clone size: few
CDR3 protein: CASSPTSRAVRELFF
CDR3 DNA: TGTGCCAGCAGTCCGACTAGTAGAGCGGTCCGGGAGCTGTTTTTT

V gene: TRBV12-3/TRBV12-4
D gene: .
J gene: TRBJ2-1
clone size: many
CDR3 protein: CASSFDPDDEQFF
CDR3 DNA: TGTGCCAGCAGCTTTGACCCCGACGATGAGCAGTTCTTC

V gene: TRBV27
D gene: .
J gene: TRBJ2-1
clone size: few
CDR3 protein: CASSLSGGTGNEQFF
CDR3 DNA: TGTGCCAGCAGTTTATCCGGTGGTACGGGCAATGAGCAGTTCTTC

V gene: TRBV29-1
D gene: .
J gene: TRBJ1-2
clone size: few
CDR3 protein: CSVEDHPYGYTF
CDR3 DNA: TGCAGCGTTGAAGATCACCCGTATGGCTACACCTTC

V gene: TRBV5-1
D gene: .
J gene: TRBJ2-6
clone size: .
CDR3 protein: CASSFPLTGANVLTF
CDR3 DNA: TGCGCCAGCAGCTTTCCCCTCACTGGGGCCAACGTCCTGACTTTC

V gene: TRBV5-8
D gene: .
J gene: TRBJ2-5
clone size: many
CDR3 protein: CASSLQGRETQYF
CDR3 DNA: TGTGCCAGCAGCCTACAGGGTAGAGAGACCCAGTACTTC

V gene: TRBV18
D gene: TRBD1
J gene: TRBJ1-1
clone size: .
CDR3 protein: CAEGAGRNTEAFF
CDR3 DNA: TGTGCGGAGGGGGCGGGGAGGAACACTGAAGCTTTCTTT

V gene: TRBV29-1
D gene: .
J gene: TRBJ1-1
clone size: .
CDR3 protein: CSVVRRQNTEAFF
CDR3 DNA: TGCAGCGTTGTTCGACGGCAGAACACTGAAGCTTTCTTT

V gene: TRBV20-1
D gene: TRBD2
J gene: TRBJ2-1
clone size: .
CDR3 protein: CSALGLEDNEQFF
CDR3 DNA: TGCAGTGCCCTGGGACTAGAAGACAATGAGCAGTTCTTC

V gene: TRBV4-1
D gene: .
J gene: TRBJ2-1
clone size: many
CDR3 protein: CASSQDSSSYNEQFF
CDR3 DNA: TGCGCCAGCAGCCAAGACTCAAGCTCCTACAATGAGCAGTTCTTC

V gene: TRBV20-1
D gene: TRBD2
J gene: TRBJ2-1
clone size: .
CDR3 protein: CSASPGLAGGEQFF
CDR3 DNA: TGCAGTGCCTCGCCGGGACTAGCGGGAGGTGAGCAGTTCTTC

V gene: TRBV27
D gene: TRBD2
J gene: TRBJ2-7
clone size: few
CDR3 protein: CASSRLTGEGLAGGPYEQYF
CDR3 DNA: TGTGCCAGCAGCCGTTTGACAGGGGAGGGACTAGCGGGAGGCCCCTACGAGCAGTACTTC

V gene: TRBV6-1
D gene: TRBD2
J gene: TRBJ2-3
clone size: few
CDR3 protein: CATRLAGAGTDTQYF
CDR3 DNA: TGTGCCACACGACTAGCGGGTGCGGGGACAGATACGCAGTATTTT